The clone carrying this TCR beta chain was seen only a few times. There are 15 residues in the CDR3. Trimming pared 4 bases from V and 9 bases from J, leaving 16 bases between. From germline, CDR1 is MNHNS and CDR2 SASEGT. This entry belongs to a study of cytomegalovirus exposure and HLA in healthy donors. Those who donated were healthy bone marrow donors. With 60 Vbeta and 13 Jbeta primers, the PCR was carried out. Assay used: immunoSEQ multiplex PCR; TCRdb lists only in-frame clones, some missing. Here the sample spans some 150,000 clones, over 65% being singletons. The gene calls are TRBV6-1 and TRBJ1-6; the D gene is possibly TRBD1 (5 bases). Sequencing was done on a sample of PBMCs. The TCR originated in a man between 40 and 49 years old in good health and CMV-seropositive. This CDR3 reads CASSVRSGGGSPLHF. In nucleotides, the CDR3 is TGTGCCAGCAGTGTTAGGAGTGGGGGGGGTTCACCCCTCCACTTT.